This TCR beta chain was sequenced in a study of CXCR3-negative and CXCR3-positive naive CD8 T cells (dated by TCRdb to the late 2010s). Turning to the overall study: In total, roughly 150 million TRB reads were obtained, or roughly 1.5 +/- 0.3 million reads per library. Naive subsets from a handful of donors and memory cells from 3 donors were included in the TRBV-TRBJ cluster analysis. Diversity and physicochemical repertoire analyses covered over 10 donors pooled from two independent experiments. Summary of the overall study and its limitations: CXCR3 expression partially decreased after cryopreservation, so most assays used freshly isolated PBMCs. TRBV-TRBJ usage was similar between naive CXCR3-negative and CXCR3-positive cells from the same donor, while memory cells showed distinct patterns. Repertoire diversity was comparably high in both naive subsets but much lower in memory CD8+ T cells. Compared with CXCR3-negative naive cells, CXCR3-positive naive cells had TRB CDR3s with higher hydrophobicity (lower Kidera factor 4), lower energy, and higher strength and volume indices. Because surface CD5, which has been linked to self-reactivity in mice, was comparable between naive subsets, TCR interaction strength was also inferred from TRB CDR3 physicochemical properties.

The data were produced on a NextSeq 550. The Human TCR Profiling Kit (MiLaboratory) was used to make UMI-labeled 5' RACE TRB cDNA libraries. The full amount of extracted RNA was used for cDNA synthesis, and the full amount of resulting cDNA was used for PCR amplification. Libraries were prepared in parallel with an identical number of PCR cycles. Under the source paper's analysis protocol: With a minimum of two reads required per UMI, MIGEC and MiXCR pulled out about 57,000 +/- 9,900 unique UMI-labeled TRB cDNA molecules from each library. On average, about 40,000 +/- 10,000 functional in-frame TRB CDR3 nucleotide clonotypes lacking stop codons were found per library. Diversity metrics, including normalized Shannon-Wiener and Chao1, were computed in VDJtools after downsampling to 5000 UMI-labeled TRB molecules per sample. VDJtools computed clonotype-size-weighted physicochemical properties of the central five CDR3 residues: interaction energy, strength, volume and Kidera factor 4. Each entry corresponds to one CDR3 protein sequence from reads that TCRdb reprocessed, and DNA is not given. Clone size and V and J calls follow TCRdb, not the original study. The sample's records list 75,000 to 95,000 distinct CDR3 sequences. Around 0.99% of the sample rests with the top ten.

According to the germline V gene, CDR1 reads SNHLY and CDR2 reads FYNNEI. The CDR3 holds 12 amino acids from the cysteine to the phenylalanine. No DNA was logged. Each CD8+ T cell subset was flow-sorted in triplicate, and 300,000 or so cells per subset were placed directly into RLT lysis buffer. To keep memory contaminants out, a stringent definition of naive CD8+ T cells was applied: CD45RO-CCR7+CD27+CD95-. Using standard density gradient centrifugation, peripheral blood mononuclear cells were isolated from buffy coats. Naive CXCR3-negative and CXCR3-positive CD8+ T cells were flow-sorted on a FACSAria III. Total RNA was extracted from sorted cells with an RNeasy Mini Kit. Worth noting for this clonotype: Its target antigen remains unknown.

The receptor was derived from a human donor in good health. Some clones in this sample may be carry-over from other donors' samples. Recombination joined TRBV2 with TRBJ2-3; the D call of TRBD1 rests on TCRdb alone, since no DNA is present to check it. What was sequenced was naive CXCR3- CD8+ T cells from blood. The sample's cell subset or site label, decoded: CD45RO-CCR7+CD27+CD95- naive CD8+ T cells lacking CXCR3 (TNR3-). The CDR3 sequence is CASRQGTDTQYF.